This T cell receptor beta chain was sequenced during a study of cytomegalovirus exposure and HLA in healthy donors. General observations from the study: The study designated roughly 150 TCR beta chains cytomegalovirus-associated. A missense DCLRE1C variant was associated with V- and J-gene trimming of TCR beta chains in a later analysis, and an independent cohort replicated the association.

The V end lost 5 bases, the J end lost 2 bases, and 10 bases lay between the germline ends. This CDR3 has 14 amino acids. Germline V lookup: CDR1 LNHDA, CDR2 SQIVND (reference sequence). Comments on this clone: The antigen remains undetermined.

With 60 Vbeta and 13 Jbeta primers, the PCR was carried out. Produced via immunoSEQ multiplex PCR; TCRdb's table is partial and in-frame only. The table lists a few hundred thousand clones, around 81% of them singletons. Source material: PBMCs. The rearrangement links TRBV19 to TRBJ1-5, with unresolved D. This receptor was taken from a woman in her sixties or seventies in good health and CMV-seropositive. The CDR3 here is CASSFWQRNQPQHF. The DNA for the CDR3 is TGTGCCAGTAGTTTTTGGCAACGCAATCAGCCCCAGCATTTT.